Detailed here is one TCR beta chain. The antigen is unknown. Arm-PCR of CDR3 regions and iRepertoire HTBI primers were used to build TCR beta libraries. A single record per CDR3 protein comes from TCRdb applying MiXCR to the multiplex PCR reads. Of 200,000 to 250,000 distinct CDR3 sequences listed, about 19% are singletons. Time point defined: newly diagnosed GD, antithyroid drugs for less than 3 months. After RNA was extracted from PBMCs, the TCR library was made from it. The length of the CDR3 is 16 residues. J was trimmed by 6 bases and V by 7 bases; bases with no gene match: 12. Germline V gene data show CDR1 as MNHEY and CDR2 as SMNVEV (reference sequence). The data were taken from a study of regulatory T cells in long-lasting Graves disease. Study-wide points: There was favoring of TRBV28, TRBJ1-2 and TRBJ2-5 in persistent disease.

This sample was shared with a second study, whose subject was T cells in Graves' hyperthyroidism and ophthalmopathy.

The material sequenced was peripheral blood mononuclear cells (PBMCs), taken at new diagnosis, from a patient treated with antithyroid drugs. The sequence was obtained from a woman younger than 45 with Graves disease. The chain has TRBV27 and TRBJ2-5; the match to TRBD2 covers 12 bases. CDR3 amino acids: CASKSRLAGDLKTQYF. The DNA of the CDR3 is TGTGCCAGCAAGTCCCGACTAGCGGGAGATCTGAAGACCCAGTACTTC.